This T cell receptor beta chain was recovered during a study of metastatic and nonmetastatic thyroid tumors. The overall study: Patients with malignant and benign thyroid disease provided blood and tumor or nodule tissue, whose repertoires were compared.

This clone occurred many times. Its antigen remains unknown. Study results and caveats: Malignant thyroid tumors reportedly exceeded benign nodules significantly in TCR beta diversity, with the difference appearing in blood and tumor.

No patient received treatment before thyroid surgery. Losses at the gene ends were 5 bases for V and 6 bases for J; bases not matched to a gene: 9. CDR3 length equals 15 residues. Germline CDR1 is MDHEN and CDR2 is SYDVKM. Original data processing: The study's classifier, a distant-metastasis tool for papillary thyroid cancer, was built using CDR3 differences across clinicopathological groups. TCRdb reanalyzed the PCR reads with MiXCR. None of the V and J calls come from the authors' own analysis; TCRdb made them. The sample has about 92,000 clones, 14% to 15% seen once; the top ten hold 3.6%. This TCR derives from a female donor with papillary thyroid cancer or a benign thyroid nodule (not recorded which). Some clones in this sample may be carry-over from other donors' samples. This chain connects TRBV28 to TRBJ1-4, with 7 bases matching TRBD1. The sequenced material came from blood. CDR3 residues: CASSLGSRGHEKLFF. CDR3 nucleotide sequence: TGTGCCAGCAGTCTAGGGTCAAGGGGGCATGAAAAACTGTTTTTT.